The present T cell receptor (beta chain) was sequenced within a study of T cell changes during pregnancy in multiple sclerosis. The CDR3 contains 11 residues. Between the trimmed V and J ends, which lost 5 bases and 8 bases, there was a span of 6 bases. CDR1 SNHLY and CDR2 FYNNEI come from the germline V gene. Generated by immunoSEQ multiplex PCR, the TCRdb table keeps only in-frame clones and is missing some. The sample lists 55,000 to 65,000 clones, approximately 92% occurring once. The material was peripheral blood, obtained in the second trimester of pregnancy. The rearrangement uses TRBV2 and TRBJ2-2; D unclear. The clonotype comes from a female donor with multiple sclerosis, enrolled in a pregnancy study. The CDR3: CASSKTGELFF. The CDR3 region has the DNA TGTGCCAGCAGTAAAACAGGGGAGCTGTTTTTT.